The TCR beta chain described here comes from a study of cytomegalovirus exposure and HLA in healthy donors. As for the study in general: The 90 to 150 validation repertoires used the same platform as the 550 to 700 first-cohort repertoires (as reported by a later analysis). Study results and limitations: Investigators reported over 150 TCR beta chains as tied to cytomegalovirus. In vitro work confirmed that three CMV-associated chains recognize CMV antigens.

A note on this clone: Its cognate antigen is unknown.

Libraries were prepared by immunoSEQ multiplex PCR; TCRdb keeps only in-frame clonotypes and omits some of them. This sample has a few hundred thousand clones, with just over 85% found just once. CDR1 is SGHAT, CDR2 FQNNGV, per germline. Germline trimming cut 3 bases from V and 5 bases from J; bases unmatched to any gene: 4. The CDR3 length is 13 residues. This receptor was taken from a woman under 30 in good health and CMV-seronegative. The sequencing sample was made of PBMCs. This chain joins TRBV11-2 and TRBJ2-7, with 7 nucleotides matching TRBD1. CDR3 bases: TGTGCCAGCAGCTTCACTACAGGGGACGAGCAGTACTTC. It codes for CASSFTTGDEQYF.